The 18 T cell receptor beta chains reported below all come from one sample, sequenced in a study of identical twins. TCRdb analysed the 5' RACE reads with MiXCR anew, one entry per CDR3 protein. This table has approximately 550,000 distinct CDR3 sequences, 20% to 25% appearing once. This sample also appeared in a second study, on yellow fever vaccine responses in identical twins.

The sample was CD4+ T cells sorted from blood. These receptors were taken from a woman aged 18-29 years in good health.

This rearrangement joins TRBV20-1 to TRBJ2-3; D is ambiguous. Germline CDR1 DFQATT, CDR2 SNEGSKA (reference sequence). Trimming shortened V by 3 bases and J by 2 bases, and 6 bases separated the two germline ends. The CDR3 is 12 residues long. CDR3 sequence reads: CSASPTTDTQYF. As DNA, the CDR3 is TGCAGTGCTAGTCCGACCACAGATACGCAGTATTTT.

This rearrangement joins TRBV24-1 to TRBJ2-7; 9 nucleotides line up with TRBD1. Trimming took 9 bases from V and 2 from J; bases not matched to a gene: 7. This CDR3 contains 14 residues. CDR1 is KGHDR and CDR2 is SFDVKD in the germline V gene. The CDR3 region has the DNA TGTGCCACCCCCGGGACAGGGCTAGCCTACGAGCAGTACGTC. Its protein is CATPGTGLAYEQYV.

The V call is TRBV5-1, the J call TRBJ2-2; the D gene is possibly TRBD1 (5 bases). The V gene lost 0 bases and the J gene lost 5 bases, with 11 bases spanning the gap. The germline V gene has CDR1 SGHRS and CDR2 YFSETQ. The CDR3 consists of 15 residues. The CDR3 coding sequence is TGCGCCAGCAGCTTGGATACAGGTGGTACCGGGGAGCTGTTTTTT. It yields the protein CASSLDTGGTGELFF.

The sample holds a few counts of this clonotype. This CDR3 reads CASSPARAPPNTEAFF. Here the CDR3 DNA reads TGTGCCAGCAGTCCGGCGAGGGCTCCCCCGAACACTGAAGCTTTCTTT. This chain joins TRBV27 and TRBJ1-1; D remains ambiguous. The CDR3 runs to 16 residues. Trimming left V 5 bases short and J 1 base short, with 17 bases between. CDR1 is MNHEY and CDR2 is SMNVEV in the germline V gene (reference sequence).

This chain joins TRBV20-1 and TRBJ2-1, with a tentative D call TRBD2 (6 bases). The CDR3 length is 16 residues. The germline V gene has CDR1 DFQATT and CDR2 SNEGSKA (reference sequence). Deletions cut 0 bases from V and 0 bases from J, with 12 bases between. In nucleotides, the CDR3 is TGCAGTGCTAGAGATTGGGCGGGGAGCTCCTACAATGAGCAGTTCTTC. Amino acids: CSARDWAGSSYNEQFF.

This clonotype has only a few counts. The CDR3 bases are TGTGCCAGCAGTCCCCTTGGTAGGGGCCGGGAGACCCAGTACTTC. It specifies CASSPLGRGRETQYF. The genes are TRBV11-2 and TRBJ2-5; D may be TRBD1 (5 bases). V was pared by 6 bases and J by 5 bases, with 19 bases between. The CDR3 spans 15 residues. Germline CDR1 SGHAT, CDR2 FQNNGV.

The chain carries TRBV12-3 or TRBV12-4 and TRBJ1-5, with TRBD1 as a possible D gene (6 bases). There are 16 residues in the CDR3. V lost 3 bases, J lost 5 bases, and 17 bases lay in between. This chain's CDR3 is CASSFFGGTSYQPQHF. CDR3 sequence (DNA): TGTGCCAGCAGTTTTTTCGGGGGCACCAGTTATCAGCCCCAGCATTTT.

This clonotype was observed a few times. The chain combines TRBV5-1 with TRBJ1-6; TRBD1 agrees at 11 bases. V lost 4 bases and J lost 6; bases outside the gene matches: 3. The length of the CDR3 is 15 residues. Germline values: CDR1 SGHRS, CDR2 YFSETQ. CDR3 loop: CASSTGQGANSPLHF. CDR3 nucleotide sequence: TGCGCCAGCAGCACCGGACAGGGGGCTAATTCACCCCTCCACTTT.

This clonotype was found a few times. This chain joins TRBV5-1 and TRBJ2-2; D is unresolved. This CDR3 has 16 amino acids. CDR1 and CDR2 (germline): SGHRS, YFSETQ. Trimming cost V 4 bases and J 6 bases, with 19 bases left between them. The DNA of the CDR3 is TGCGCCAGCAGCCGGGTTGTCAGACCGATGCCCGGGGAGCTGTTTTTT. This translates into CASSRVVRPMPGELFF. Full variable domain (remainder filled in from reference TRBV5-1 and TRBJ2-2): KAGVTQTPRYLIKTRGQQVTLSCSPISGHRSVSWYQQTPGQGLQFLFEYFSETQRNKGNFPGRFSGRQFSNSRSEMNVSTLELGDSALYLCASSRVVRPMPGELFFGEGSRLTVL.

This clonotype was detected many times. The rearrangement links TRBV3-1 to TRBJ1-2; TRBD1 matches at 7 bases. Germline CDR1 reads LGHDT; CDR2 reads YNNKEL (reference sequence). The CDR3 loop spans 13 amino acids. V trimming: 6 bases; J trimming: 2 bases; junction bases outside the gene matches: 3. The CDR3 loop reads CASSPDRNYGYTF. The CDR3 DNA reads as TGTGCCAGCAGTCCGGACAGGAACTATGGCTACACCTTC.

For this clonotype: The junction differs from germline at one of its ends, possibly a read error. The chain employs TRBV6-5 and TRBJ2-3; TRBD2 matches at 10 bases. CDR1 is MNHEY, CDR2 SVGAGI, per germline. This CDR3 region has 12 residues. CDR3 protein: CASSYSGGAGDF. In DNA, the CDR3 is TGTGCCAGCAGTTACAGCGGGGGGGCCGGAGATTTT.

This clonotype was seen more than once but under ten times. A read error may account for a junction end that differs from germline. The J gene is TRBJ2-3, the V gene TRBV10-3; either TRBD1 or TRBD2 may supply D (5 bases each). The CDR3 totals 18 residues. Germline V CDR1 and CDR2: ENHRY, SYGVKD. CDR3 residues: CAISDRNLNGRGPSSFNF. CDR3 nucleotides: TGTGCCATCAGTGACCGGAATCTAAATGGCCGGGGACCGTCCTCTTTCAATTTT.

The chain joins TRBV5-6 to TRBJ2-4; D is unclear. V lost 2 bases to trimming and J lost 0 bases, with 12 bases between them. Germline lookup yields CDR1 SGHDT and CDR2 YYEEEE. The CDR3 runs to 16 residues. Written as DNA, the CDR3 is TGTGCCAGCAGCTTTTCGACTGTTTTAGCCAAAAACATTCAGTACTTC. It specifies CASSFSTVLAKNIQYF.

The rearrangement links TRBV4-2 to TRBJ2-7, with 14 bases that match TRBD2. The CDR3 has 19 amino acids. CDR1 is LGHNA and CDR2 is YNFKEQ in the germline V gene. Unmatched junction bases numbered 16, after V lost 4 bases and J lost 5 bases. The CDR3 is CASSLKGGLAGEFPHEQYF. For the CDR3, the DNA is TGTGCCAGCAGCCTTAAGGGGGGACTAGCGGGAGAGTTCCCCCACGAGCAGTACTTC.

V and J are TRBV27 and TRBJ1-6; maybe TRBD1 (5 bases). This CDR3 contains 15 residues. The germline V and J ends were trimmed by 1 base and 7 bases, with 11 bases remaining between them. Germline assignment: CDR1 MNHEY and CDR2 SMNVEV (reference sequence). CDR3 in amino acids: CASSLWGESNSPLHF. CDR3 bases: TGTGCCAGCAGTTTATGGGGGGAGTCGAATTCACCCCTCCACTTT.

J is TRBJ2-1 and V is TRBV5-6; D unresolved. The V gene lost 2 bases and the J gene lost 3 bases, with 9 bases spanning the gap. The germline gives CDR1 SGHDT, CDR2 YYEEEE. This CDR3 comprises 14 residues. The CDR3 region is CASSFPGLYNEQFF. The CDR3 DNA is TGTGCCAGCAGCTTCCCAGGCCTCTACAATGAGCAGTTCTTC. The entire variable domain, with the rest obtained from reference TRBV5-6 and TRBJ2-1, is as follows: DAGVTQSPTHLIKTRGQQVTLRCSPKSGHDTVSWYQQALGQGPQFIFQYYEEEERQRGNFPDRFSGHQFPNYSSELNVNALLLGDSALYLCASSFPGLYNEQFFGPGTRLTVL.

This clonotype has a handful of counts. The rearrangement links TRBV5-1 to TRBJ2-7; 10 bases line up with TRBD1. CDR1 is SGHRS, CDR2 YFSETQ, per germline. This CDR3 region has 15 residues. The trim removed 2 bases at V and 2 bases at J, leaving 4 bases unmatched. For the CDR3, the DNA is TGCGCCAGCAGCTTTGGGACAGGGGACCCCTACGAGCAGTACGTC. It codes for CASSFGTGDPYEQYV.

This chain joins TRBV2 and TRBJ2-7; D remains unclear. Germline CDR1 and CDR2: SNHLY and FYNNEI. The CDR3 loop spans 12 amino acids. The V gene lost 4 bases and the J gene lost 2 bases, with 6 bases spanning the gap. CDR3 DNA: TGTGCCAGCAGTGCACAGACCTACGAGCAGTACGTC. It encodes CASSAQTYEQYV.